In this sample, the clone carrying this T cell receptor beta chain turned up once. These data originate in a study of blood T cell repertoires in COVID-19. Study at large: The cDNA or gDNA used as material had been derived from T cells, B-cell-depleted T cells, or PBMCs.

Participants came from about 24 US areas, aged about 18 to 90 years. A COVID-19 case had been met by exposed participants during the 2 weeks before study entry. Per the original methods: Reference gene primer amplification gave nucleated cell count estimates. The assay was immunoSEQ multiplex PCR, and TCRdb's table has in-frame clones only and misses some. V and J calls and clone size follow that table, whereas D and trimming were derived from the DNA. The profile shows approximately 250,000 clones, under 95% of them singletons. Germline values: CDR1 KGHDR, CDR2 SFDVKD. The V gene end was trimmed by 10 bases and the J gene end by 5 bases; junction bases not matched to a gene: 10. The length of the CDR3 is 14 residues.

This chain uses TRBV24-1 with TRBJ1-5; 7 bases align to TRBD1. The receptor was isolated from a man between 35 and 55 years old who had been exposed to COVID-19. Sequenced sample: PBMCs or T cells enriched from blood (not recorded which). CDR3 residues: CATAHRGPDQPQHF. The CDR3 DNA reads as TGTGCCACAGCGCACAGGGGCCCCGATCAGCCCCAGCATTTT.